This TCR beta chain is drawn from a study of post-analysis software for immune sequencing data. In the study overall: Multiple sclerosis in the patients followed relapsing-remitting, secondary progressive and progressive-relapsing courses. The study's findings and limits: Significantly lower normalized Chao1 diversity was found in patients with multiple sclerosis relative to controls. With F measure, samples from one preparation batch clustered together strongly.

On this clonotype: Its antigen is unknown.

Tagging with unique molecular identifiers was a feature of the TCR beta cDNA libraries. TCRdb recomputed calls from the PCR reads with MiXCR, one row per CDR3 protein. The data hold hundreds of thousands of distinct CDR3 sequences, with roughly three fifths observed a single time. Source material: blood. This receptor was identified in a girl aged 2 to 9 with multiple sclerosis.

The CDR3, as DNA: TGCAGCGCCGTGGGACAGAAGAACACTGAAGCTTTCTTT. Amino acids: CSAVGQKNTEAFF. The chain recombines TRBV29-1 with TRBJ1-1, with 7 bases fitting TRBD1. The CDR3 loop spans 13 amino acids. Losses at the gene ends were 7 bases for V and 1 base for J; bases not matched to a gene: 6. Germline V gene data show CDR1 as SQVTM and CDR2 as ANQGSEA.